This TCR beta chain was recovered during a study of blood T cell repertoires in COVID-19. The overall study: Samples representing acute and convalescent COVID-19 were sourced from the United States, Italy and Spain. In each case, the material was cDNA or gDNA derived from T cells, B-cell-depleted T cells, or PBMCs.

Methods used by the authors: Amplification of reference gene primers was used by the study to estimate nucleated cell counts. Sequencing was performed with immunoSEQ multiplex PCR; in TCRdb, only in-frame clones are kept and a portion is missing. V and J calls and clone size are as listed in that table; D and trimming were resolved from the DNA. This table holds hundreds of thousands of clones, 85% to 90% found once. Germline lookup yields CDR1 LGHDT and CDR2 YNNKEL (reference sequence). The CDR3 sequence is 15 residues long. Deletions cut 4 bases from V and 2 bases from J, with 14 bases between. The J gene is TRBJ2-5, the V gene TRBV3-1 (or the pseudogene TRBV3-2), with D tentatively TRBD1 (6 bases). This sequence was found in a woman in her fifties or sixties with COVID-19, enrolled during active disease. The specimen sequenced was peripheral blood. The DNA of the CDR3 is TGTGCCAGCAGCCTTCGTCCTACAGGGCAAGAGACCCAGTACTTC. It yields the protein CASSLRPTGQETQYF.